This TCR beta chain is from a study of regulatory T cells in long-lasting Graves disease. The CDR3 consists of 15 residues. The germline V gene has CDR1 SGHRS and CDR2 YFSETQ. CDR3-region Arm-PCR and iRepertoire HTBI primers produced the TCR beta libraries. TCRdb ran MiXCR on the multiplex PCR reads and lists one entry per CDR3 protein. The profile covers 580,000 or so distinct CDR3 sequences, with roughly a sixth appearing a single time and more than 10% taken by the ten largest. This clonotype was recorded at least ten times. The antigen is undetermined. Its ends do not fully match the called genes, so a read error is possible. The time point was: newly diagnosed GD, antithyroid drugs for less than 3 months. The TCR library was prepared using RNA isolated from PBMCs. Each patient gave around 10 milliliters of EDTA-anticoagulated peripheral blood. General observations from the study: Patients whose Graves' disease persisted exhibited lower TCR diversity than those newly diagnosed. Persistent patients had more shared public clonotypes (about 2,800) than new patients (about 870).

The same sample was also studied in work on T cells in Graves' hyperthyroidism and ophthalmopathy. Per that paper: The HTBI set primed first-round TCR CDR3 RT-PCR.

This sequence was found in a man between 18 and 29 years old with Graves disease. The V call is TRBV5-1, the J call TRBJ2-7; D possibly corresponds to TRBD2 (5 bases). Sequencing was performed on peripheral blood mononuclear cells (PBMCs), taken at new diagnosis, from a patient treated with antithyroid drugs. CDR3 loop: CASSLDPSSSYEQYF. CDR3 sequence (DNA): TGTGCCAGCAGCTTGGATCCTAGCAGCTCCTACGAGCAGTACTTC.